A selection of T cell receptor beta chains follows, all from one sample in a study of cytomegalovirus exposure and HLA in healthy donors. Data came from immunoSEQ multiplex PCR; TCRdb stores just in-frame clones and leaves some out. There are 100,000 or so clones in the sample; approximately 70% occur only once, and about 4.5% lies in the top ten. Sequencing input: PBMCs. The receptor source for this set is a woman aged 18-29 years in good health and CMV-seropositive. The CDR3 runs from the conserved cysteine through the conserved F or W.

>TRBJ2-1|TRBV9|15
CASSLSGQGLSGQFF
>TRBJ2-1|TRBV4-1|15
CASSHSTSYAGAEFF
>TRBJ1-2|TRBV27|13
CASRVAGNYGYTF
>TRBJ1-2|TRBV5-8|16
CASSLPPQGWDYGYTF
>TRBJ2-3|TRBV5-1|18
CASSAGLAGVGIPDTQYF
>TRBJ2-7|TRBV7-2|16
CASTPPGGRESYEQYF
>TRBJ2-1|TRBV11-3|12
CASSTSRSEQFF
>TRBJ2-7|TRBV28|14
CASSGTGISYEQYF
>TRBJ2-2|TRBV27|13
CASSLDARGELFF
>TRBJ2-3|TRBV18|16
CASSPREGGSTDTQYF
>TRBJ2-1|TRBV11-3|15
CASSFLVSSYNEQFF
>TRBJ2-1|TRBV9|16
CASSTSTGLSYNEQFF
>TRBJ2-3|TRBV5-1|14
CASSLVGETDTQYF
>TRBJ1-5|TRBV29-1|13
CSVAGQSNQPQHF
>TRBJ2-5|TRBV29-1|20
CSVTRVGGGLREGPRETQYF
>TRBJ1-3|TRBV5-4|14
CASSAGTEGNTIYF
>TRBJ2-7|TRBV28|12
CASRDYHYEQYF
>.|TRBV7-9|14
CASSSRGGGYEQYF
>TRBJ1-1|TRBV28|13
CASSLRGWTEAFF
>TRBJ2-5|TRBV12-5|20
CASGPSGRAPVFLDQETQYF
>TRBJ2-3|TRBV4-3|19
CASSQATSGRAGGTDTQYF
>TRBJ2-7|TRBV9|16
CASSSFPGTDAYEQYF
>TRBJ2-3|TRBV2|14
CASSVQGITDTQYF
>TRBJ2-7|TRBV4-2|16
CASSQDLGRGRYEQYF
>TRBJ2-1|TRBV15|15
CATTQTRSSYNEQFF
>TRBJ2-7|TRBV6-5|15
CASSYSRDRYHEQYF
>TRBJ1-1|TRBV5-4|12
CASSRRDTEAFF
>TRBJ2-1|TRBV6-4|14
CASSVLAGGNEQFF
>TRBJ1-5|TRBV10-3|16
CAISESNRGVNQPQHF
>TRBJ1-5|TRBV10-1|13
CASSVTVGQPQHF
>TRBJ1-3|TRBV6-5|14
CASSYGRSGNTIYF
>TRBJ1-5|TRBV6-1|15
CASSAGTVSNQPQHF
>TRBJ1-2|TRBV9|21
CASSPRLSQLVYNAVTYGYTF
>TRBJ2-3|TRBV7-2|14
CASSLGQGTDTQYF
>TRBJ2-7|TRBV4-3|13
CASSQDSHGEQYF
>TRBJ1-1|TRBV10-3|12
CAIRGVNTEAFF
>TRBJ2-7|TRBV5-1|14
CASSLEGRGTEQYF
>TRBJ1-1|TRBV7-9|16
CASSPGTGGANTEAFF
>TRBJ1-5|TRBV6-1|17
CASSEFHLGGIPQPQHF
>TRBJ2-1|TRBV29-1|13
CSVEEGGKNEQFF
>TRBJ2-7|TRBV11-1|14
CASSLYGGSYEQYF
>TRBJ2-7|TRBV29-1|13
CSVLASGSHEQYF
>TRBJ1-2|TRBV7-9|13
CASSKMRPEGYTF
>TRBJ2-7|TRBV2|13
CASRGTGFGEQYF
>TRBJ2-5|TRBV5-1|13
CASSPDTQETQYF
>TRBJ1-2|TRBV6-5|13
CASSRSLNYGYTF
>TRBJ2-5|TRBV14|15
CASSPLDRLQETQYF
>TRBJ1-1|TRBV28|15
CASSLDTGTTVNLFF
>TRBJ2-2|TRBV18|16
CASSSSGTGITGELFF
>TRBJ1-5|TRBV7-8|15
CASSSNREGYQPQHF
>TRBJ2-3|TRBV19|15
CASRSGTHDTDTQYF
>TRBJ2-7|TRBV5-1|13
CASSVSGTYEQYF
>TRBJ1-2|TRBV6-1|15
CASSEDGTGRYGYTF
>TRBJ1-2|TRBV28|15
CASSLPRPGGYGYTF
>TRBJ2-1|TRBV7-9|14
CASSALASHNEQFF
>TRBJ1-6|TRBV13|14
CASSSRTGDSPLHF
>TRBJ2-1|TRBV28|16
CASSLSASGKGNEQFF